The clone carrying this T cell receptor (beta chain) was seen many times. The antigen remains undetermined. The data are from a study of T cells in Graves' hyperthyroidism and ophthalmopathy. Study details: Peripheral blood was acquired at first diagnosis, ahead of any therapy whatsoever.

Hyperthyroidism was newly diagnosed in patients aged 18 to 65 (duration under 2 months). The source material, RNA transcripts, was used to amplify TCR beta CDR3 regions. The HTBI primer set served for first-round RT-PCR of the TCR CDR3. TCRdb reprocessed the multiplex PCR reads via MiXCR and lists one record per CDR3 protein. The sample lists about 290,000 distinct CDR3 sequences, roughly 13% occurring once. Study findings and constraints: Classification by a 13 V-J model distinguished ophthalmopathy from stable hyperthyroidism. Researchers found most expanded thyroid clonotypes above 0.001 in blood as well.

Germline assignment: CDR1 SQVTM and CDR2 ANQGSEA. The germline V and J ends were trimmed by 0 bases and 5 bases, with 8 bases remaining between them. The CDR3 is 13 amino acids. This receptor was obtained from a woman in her 40s with Graves' hyperthyroidism. Sequenced: blood. The V and J genes are TRBV29-1 and TRBJ2-1, with D perhaps matching TRBD2 (5 bases). For the CDR3, the DNA is TGCAGCGTTGAAGATTGGCGGGACAATGAGCAGTTCTTC. This codes for CSVEDWRDNEQFF.